The entry below gives a single T cell receptor (beta chain) sequence along with its context. Its antigen is unknown. The sample comes from a study of somatic mutations in cytotoxic T cells in rheumatoid arthritis. Sequencing was performed with immunoSEQ multiplex PCR; in TCRdb, only in-frame clones are kept and a portion is missing. Counted here are approximately 10,000 clones, 70% to 85% occurring once; the ten biggest clones make up roughly 8.7%. Isolating CD4+ and CD8+ cells involved positive magnetic bead selection on an AutoMACS. Their purity was then checked by flow cytometry. Overall study results and limits: Between rheumatoid arthritis patients and age-matched healthy controls, CD8+ T-cell clonality showed no significant difference. About an eighth of the roughly 60 patients had a largest CD8+ clone above 20% of CD8+ cells. Antigen specificity of the expanded CD8+ clones was not determined.

The CDR3 has 14 residues. Germline V gene sequence: CDR1 SNHLY, CDR2 FYNNEI. Unmatched junction bases numbered 2, after V lost 1 base and J lost 3 bases. The specimen sequenced was CD8+ T cells sorted from blood. The rearrangement uses TRBV2 and TRBJ1-1; 7 bases match TRBD1. The receptor was isolated from a woman aged 55-70 years with rheumatoid arthritis. This CDR3 is CASSEGQGHTEAFF. As DNA, the CDR3 is TGTGCCAGCAGTGAAGGACAGGGTCACACTGAAGCTTTCTTT.